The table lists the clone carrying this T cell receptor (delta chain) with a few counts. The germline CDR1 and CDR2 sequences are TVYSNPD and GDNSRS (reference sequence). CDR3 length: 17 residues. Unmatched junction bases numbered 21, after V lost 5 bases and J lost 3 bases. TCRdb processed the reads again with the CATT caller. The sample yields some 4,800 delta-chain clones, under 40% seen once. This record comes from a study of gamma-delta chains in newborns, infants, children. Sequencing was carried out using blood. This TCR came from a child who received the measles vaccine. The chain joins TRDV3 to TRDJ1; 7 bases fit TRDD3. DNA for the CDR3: TGTGCCCATAGTCGTGGCTGGGGGCCCCACGGGGCCGATAAACTCATCTTT. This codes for CAHSRGWGPHGADKLIF.